Following are 5 T cell receptor beta chains from one sample sequenced in a study of cytomegalovirus exposure and HLA in healthy donors. Amplification used 60 Vbeta primers and 13 Jbeta primers. Assay used: immunoSEQ multiplex PCR; TCRdb lists only in-frame clones, some missing. The sample includes 140,000 to 150,000 clones, around 70% of them seen just once. Sequencing was done on a sample of PBMCs. The source is a woman in her sixties or seventies in good health and CMV-seropositive.

This chain connects TRBV27 to TRBJ2-1, with D uncertain. Between the trimmed V and J ends, which lost 5 bases and 5 bases, there was a span of 16 bases. Germline CDR1 MNHEY, CDR2 SMNVEV (reference sequence). The CDR3 runs to 15 residues. The CDR3 nucleotides are TGTGCCAGCAGTCCTTCTTGGGCTAATAACAATGAGCAGTTCTTC. Protein: CASSPSWANNNEQFF.

Points on this clone: A junction boundary mismatches the germline segment, possibly from a read error. The chain is built from TRBV2 and TRBJ2-5; TRBD1 aligns across 12 bases. Germline CDR1 is SNHLY and CDR2 is FYNNEI. This CDR3 has 15 amino acids. The CDR3 nucleotides are TGTGCCAGCAGAGAAGGGACAGGGGGCGCGGAGACCCAGTACTTC. Protein: CASREGTGGAETQYF.

The V gene is TRBV5-4, the J gene TRBJ1-2, with D unclear. This CDR3 has 12 residues. V lost 0 bases, J lost 8 bases, and 8 bases lay in between. Germline V gives CDR1 SGHNT, CDR2 YYREEE (reference sequence). CDR3 in amino acids: CASSLDGKGYTF. The CDR3 nucleotides are TGTGCCAGCAGCTTGGACGGGAAGGGCTACACCTTC.

This clone was found once. The genes are TRBV30 and TRBJ1-2; D is possibly TRBD1 (6 bases). Germline CDR1 reads GTSNPN; CDR2 reads SVGIG (reference sequence). The CDR3 contains 12 residues. V lost 1 base and J 7 bases, leaving 10 bases between the germline ends. CDR3 DNA: TGTGCCTGGAGTGAGGGGGTCGGTGGCTACACCTTC. It is translated as CAWSEGVGGYTF.

The J gene is TRBJ2-1, the V gene TRBV6-5; 8 positions agree with TRBD2. V was pared by 6 bases and J by 10 bases, with 8 bases of the junction left unmatched. The CDR3 totals 13 residues. Germline CDR1 reads MNHEY; CDR2 reads SVGAGI. The CDR3 loop is CASSKGLVGEQFF. CDR3 sequence (DNA): TGTGCCAGCAGCAAGGGACTAGTAGGAGAGCAGTTCTTC.